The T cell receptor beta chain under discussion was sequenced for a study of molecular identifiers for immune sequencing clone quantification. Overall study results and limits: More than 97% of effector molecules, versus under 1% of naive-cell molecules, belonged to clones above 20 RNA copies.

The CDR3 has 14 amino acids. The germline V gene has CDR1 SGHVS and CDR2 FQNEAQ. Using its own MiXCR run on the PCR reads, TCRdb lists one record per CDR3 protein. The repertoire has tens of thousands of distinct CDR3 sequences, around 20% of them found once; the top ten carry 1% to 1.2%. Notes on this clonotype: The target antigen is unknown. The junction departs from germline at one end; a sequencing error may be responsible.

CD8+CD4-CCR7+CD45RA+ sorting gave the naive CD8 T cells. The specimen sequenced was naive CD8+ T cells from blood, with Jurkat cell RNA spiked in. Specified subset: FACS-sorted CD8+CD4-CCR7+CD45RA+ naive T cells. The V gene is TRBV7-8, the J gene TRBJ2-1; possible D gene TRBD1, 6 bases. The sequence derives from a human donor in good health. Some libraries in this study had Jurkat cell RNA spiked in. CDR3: CASGLVAGADEQFF. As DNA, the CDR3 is TGTGCCAGCGGCTTAGTGGCAGGGGCAGATGAGCAGTTCTTC. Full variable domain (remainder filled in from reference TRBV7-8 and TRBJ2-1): GAGVSQSPRYKVAKRGQDVALRCDPISGHVSLFWYQQALGQGPEFLTYFQNEAQLDKSGLPSDRFFAERPEGSVSTLKIQRTQQEDSAVYLCASGLVAGADEQFFGPGTRLTVL.